This TCR beta chain was recovered during a study of OX40 agonist ivuxolimab in advanced cancers. Study-level information: Checkpoint inhibitors had been given previously to approximately 40% of patients.

Comments on this clone: Its antigen is currently unknown.

CDR1 and CDR2 (germline): SGHDT, YYEEEE. The V and J ends lost 4 bases and 4 bases, in that order; junction bases with no gene match: 10. The CDR3 has 15 amino acids. Data came from immunoSEQ multiplex PCR; TCRdb stores just in-frame clones and leaves some out. The repertoire holds about 83,000 clones, 88% seen once, with 0.72% in the top ten. The study's findings and limits: Expanded clones were, on average, more numerous in CD8+ T cells than in CD4+. Expanded peripheral T cell antigen specificity was not determined.

Autoimmune disease history or systemic immunosuppression excluded patients. The sequence derives from an adult with an advanced solid tumor such as melanoma, head and neck, liver or kidney cancer. The chain couples TRBV5-6 to TRBJ1-2; 7 nucleotides agree with TRBD1. Here the sequenced sample was CD4+ or CD8+ T cells sorted from blood, taken in a trial of the OX40 agonist ivuxolimab. The DNA for the CDR3 is TGTGCCAGCAGCCGAGAACAGGGGACCTTCTATGGCTACACCTTC. Its translation: CASSREQGTFYGYTF.